Below, 7 T cell receptor beta chains from the same sample are listed, as sequenced in a study of regulatory T cells in long-lasting Graves disease. Researchers made TCR beta libraries by using iRepertoire HTBI primers and running Arm-PCR on CDR3 regions. Using its own MiXCR run on the multiplex PCR reads, TCRdb lists one record per CDR3 protein. The sample contains over 500,000 distinct CDR3 sequences, 15% to 20% of which appear only once. Sample time point: newly diagnosed GD, antithyroid drugs for less than 3 months. PBMC RNA served as the TCR library source. These data also featured in a second study, about T cells in Graves' hyperthyroidism and ophthalmopathy.

This specimen consisted of peripheral blood mononuclear cells (PBMCs), obtained at new diagnosis, from a patient treated with antithyroid drugs. The receptors stem from a man aged 18-30 years with Graves disease.

The chain's CDR3 is CAIRGKGTGSWGTEAFF. CDR3 coding DNA: TGTGCCATCAGGGGGAAGGGGACAGGGAGTTGGGGCACTGAAGCTTTCTTT. This chain links TRBV10-3 with TRBJ1-1; 9 bases match TRBD1. Per the germline V gene, CDR1 is ENHRY and CDR2 is SYGVKD. Trimming cost V 6 bases and J 4 bases; bases outside gene matches: 15. CDR3 length: 17 amino acids.

This clonotype has a count of ten or more. The rearrangement joins TRBV28 to TRBJ2-7; 7 nucleotides agree with TRBD2. V trimming: 6 bases; J trimming: 3 bases; junction bases outside the gene matches: 5. The CDR3 has 13 amino acids. The V gene's germline CDR1 is MDHEN and CDR2 SYDVKM. CDR3 amino acids: CASSFGGSYEQYF. The CDR3 coding sequence is TGTGCCAGCAGCTTCGGCGGGAGCTACGAGCAGTACTTC.

There are many counts of this clonotype. This chain links TRBV20-1 with TRBJ2-3; tentative D call: TRBD2 (5 bases). The germline V gene has CDR1 DFQATT and CDR2 SNEGSKA (reference sequence). Between the trimmed V and J ends, which lost 7 bases and 2 bases, there was a span of 10 bases. The CDR3 totals 12 residues. CDR3 DNA sequence: TGCAGTGTCGACGACTACACAGATACGCAGTATTTT. As protein: CSVDDYTDTQYF.

This clonotype was picked up a small number of times. The chain is built from TRBV9 and TRBJ2-3; the match to TRBD2 covers 8 bases. The CDR3 extends over 16 amino acids. The trim removed 5 bases at V and 3 bases at J, leaving 11 bases unmatched. Germline values: CDR1 SGDLS, CDR2 YYNGEE. Written as DNA, the CDR3 is TGTGCCAGCAGTCGATCTAGCGGGCATAAGACAGATACGCAGTATTTT. This encodes CASSRSSGHKTDTQYF.

This clonotype was picked up many times. The rearrangement joins TRBV29-1 to TRBJ2-7; 8 bases agree with TRBD1. Germline CDR1 and CDR2: SQVTM and ANQGSEA. V lost 3 bases to trimming and J lost 3 bases; unmatched junction nucleotides: 10. The CDR3 length is 15 residues. The CDR3 reads CSVDGGGTGHYEQYF. The CDR3 bases are TGCAGCGTTGATGGAGGGGGGACAGGACACTACGAGCAGTACTTC.

On this clonotype itself: With a much larger clone just one base away, this may be a read error. The chain links TRBV30 to TRBJ1-4; TRBD1 aligns across 7 bases. The CDR3 length is 14 residues. CDR1 is GTSNPN and CDR2 is SVGIG in the germline V gene (reference sequence). The V and J ends lost 3 bases and 6 bases, in that order; junction bases with no gene match: 7. CDR3 in amino acids: CAWRVTGFDEKLFF. The DNA for the CDR3 is TGTGCCTGGAGGGTGACAGGGTTCGATGAAAAACTGTTTTTT.

This clonotype appeared many times. The genes are TRBV20-1 and TRBJ2-7; 8 bases match TRBD2. The CDR3 covers 14 residues. J lost 3 bases, V lost 4 bases, and 8 bases had no gene match. CDR1 is DFQATT and CDR2 is SNEGSKA in the germline V gene (reference sequence). This CDR3 is CSATPEREFYEQYF. The CDR3 DNA is TGCAGTGCTACCCCCGAGCGGGAGTTCTACGAGCAGTACTTC.